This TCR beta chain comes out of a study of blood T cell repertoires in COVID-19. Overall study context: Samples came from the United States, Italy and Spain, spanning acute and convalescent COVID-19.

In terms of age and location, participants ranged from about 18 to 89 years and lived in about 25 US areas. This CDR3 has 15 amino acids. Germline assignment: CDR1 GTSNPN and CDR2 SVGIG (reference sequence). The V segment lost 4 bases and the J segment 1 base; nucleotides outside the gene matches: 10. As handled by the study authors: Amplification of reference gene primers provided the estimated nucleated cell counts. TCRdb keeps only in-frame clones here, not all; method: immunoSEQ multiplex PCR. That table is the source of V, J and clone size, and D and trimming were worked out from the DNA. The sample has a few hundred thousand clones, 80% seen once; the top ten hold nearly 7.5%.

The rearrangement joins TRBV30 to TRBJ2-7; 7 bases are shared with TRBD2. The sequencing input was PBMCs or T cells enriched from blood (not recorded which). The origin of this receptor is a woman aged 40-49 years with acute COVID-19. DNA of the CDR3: TGTGCCTGGACTAGCGGTATGGGGAGTTCCTACGAGCAGTACTTC. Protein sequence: CAWTSGMGSSYEQYF.